The 9 T cell receptor beta chains below were found in one sample sequenced in a study of Graves' ophthalmopathy and Graves' hyperthyroidism. Scientists amplified the TCR beta CDR3 regions from RNA transcripts. RT-PCR was first run with HTBI primers, then multiplex PCR in a second round. TCRdb redid the calling of the multiplex PCR reads with MiXCR, one entry per CDR3 protein. The data show some 400,000 distinct CDR3 sequences, 18% seen once. The specimen sequenced was peripheral blood. All receptors derive from a woman younger than 35 with Graves' ophthalmopathy.

This clonotype was counted at least ten times. J is TRBJ2-5 and V is TRBV7-2; TRBD2 is a possible D gene (5 bases). Germline loops: CDR1 SGHTA, CDR2 FQGNSA. V dropped 2 bases and J dropped 5 bases, with 15 bases sitting between them. This CDR3 is built from 15 residues. CDR3 protein: CASSLRASYRETQYF. The CDR3 coding sequence is TGTGCCAGCAGCTTAAGGGCTAGCTATAGGGAGACCCAGTACTTC. Looking up the rest from reference TRBV7-2 and TRBJ2-5 gives the full variable domain: GAGVSQSPSNKVTEKGKDVELRCDPISGHTALYWYRQSLGQGLEFLIYFQGNSAPDKSGLPSDRFSAERTGGSVSTLTIQRTQQEDSAVYLCASSLRASYRETQYFGPGTRLLVL.

Ten or more counts support this clonotype. This chain joins TRBV27 and TRBJ2-5; D uncertain. Germline CDR1 and CDR2: MNHEY and SMNVEV (reference sequence). This CDR3 spans 14 amino acids. The V end was cut by 5 bases, the J end by 2 bases, with 12 bases between. The CDR3 loop reads CASSPFARQETQYF. Written as DNA, the CDR3 is TGTGCCAGCAGTCCCTTTGCGAGGCAAGAGACCCAGTACTTC.

This clonotype was detected ten times or more. V gene TRBV7-9 combines with J gene TRBJ1-1; TRBD1 matches 7 bases. This CDR3 spans 12 amino acids. Trimming at V came to 10 bases and at J to 11 bases, leaving 13 bases not matched to a gene. Germline CDR1 is SEHNR and CDR2 is FQNEAQ (reference sequence). In DNA, the CDR3 is TGTGCCACCAGAGACAGGGCGAGTACGGCTTTCTTT. This translates into CATRDRASTAFF.

At least ten counts were recorded for this clonotype. The chain joins TRBV12-3 or TRBV12-4 to TRBJ1-6; TRBD1 is a possible D gene (5 bases). V was cut by 3 bases and J by 7 bases, with 7 bases left in between. This CDR3 region has 13 residues. The DNA of the CDR3 is TGTGCCAGCAGTTTTCCAGGGAATTCACCCCTCCACTTT. It codes for CASSFPGNSPLHF.

This clonotype was seen repeatedly, ten times or more. J is TRBJ2-7 and V is TRBV24-1, with D unresolved. V lost 3 bases and J lost 2, with 4 bases in between. CDR3 size: 12 residues. CDR1 and CDR2 from the germline V gene are KGHDR and SFDVKD. CDR3 nucleotides: TGTGCCACCAGTGATCCAGCCTACGAGCAGTACTTC. Translating gives CATSDPAYEQYF.

As DNA, the CDR3 is TGCAGTGGCTTAGTTCCCCTTGAGTCACCCCTCCACTTT. Amino acid sequence: CSGLVPLESPLHF. The chain couples TRBV20-1 to TRBJ1-6; D gene uncertain. V lost 7 bases to trimming and J lost 10 bases, with 17 bases between them. This CDR3 spans 13 amino acids. Germline V CDR1 and CDR2: DFQATT, SNEGSKA (reference sequence).

The sample holds a few counts of this clonotype. With a much larger clone just one base away, this may be a read error. This chain links TRBV12-3 or TRBV12-4 with TRBJ1-6; 7 positions match TRBD1. This CDR3 is built from 13 residues. Here the CDR3 reads CTSSRQGNSPLHF. The CDR3 bases are TGTACCAGCAGCCGACAGGGTAATTCACCCCTCCACTTT.

Ten or more counts support this clonotype. The chain joins TRBV6-6 to TRBJ2-2; the D gene is possibly TRBD2 (6 bases). The CDR3 contains 21 residues. In germline, CDR1 is MNHNY, CDR2 SVGAGI (reference sequence). V was shortened by 2 bases and J by 2 bases, with 27 bases between the two germline ends. CDR3 bases: TGTGCCAGCAGTTACGCGGGATTCCCCGGGACCCAACTCTCTAACACCGGGGAGCTGTTTTTT. Translating gives CASSYAGFPGTQLSNTGELFF.

This clonotype was seen repeatedly, ten times or more. V and J are TRBV6-2 or TRBV6-3 and TRBJ2-4; D is ambiguous. Trimming shortened V by 1 base and J by 8 bases, and 12 bases separated the two germline ends. Germline CDR1 and CDR2: MNHEY and SVGEGT. CDR3 length: 14 residues. CDR3 DNA: TGTGCCAGCAGTTACTTCCAGGAATTGGACATTCAGTACTTC. Protein sequence: CASSYFQELDIQYF.